These 25 T cell receptor beta chains were sequenced from one sample in a study of cytomegalovirus exposure and HLA in healthy donors. The PCR employed 60 Vbeta primers together with 13 Jbeta primers. The repertoire was sequenced with immunoSEQ multiplex PCR; TCRdb's copy has only in-frame clones and lacks some. The sample includes roughly 160,000 clones, roughly 80% of them seen just once. The source material was PBMCs. These receptors were obtained from a male donor in good health and CMV-seronegative.

This rearrangement joins TRBV5-4 to TRBJ2-2, with TRBD2 as a possible D gene (6 bases). Trimming pared 0 bases from V and 4 bases from J, leaving 10 bases between. Germline values: CDR1 SGHNT, CDR2 YYREEE (reference sequence). The CDR3 has 15 residues. The CDR3 spells CASSLVGTPTGELFF. The CDR3 nucleotides are TGTGCCAGCAGCTTGGTTGGGACTCCCACCGGGGAGCTGTTTTTT. The full variable domain, in which reference TRBV5-4 and TRBJ2-2 provide the parts outside the CDR3, is ETGVTQSPTHLIKTRGQQVTLRCSSQSGHNTVSWYQQALGQGPQFIFQYYREEENGRGNFPPRFSGLQFPNYSSELNVNALELDDSALYLCASSLVGTPTGELFFGEGSRLTVL.

This chain uses TRBV6-1 with TRBJ1-2; TRBD1 might be the D (6 bases). There are 14 residues in the CDR3. Germline V gene sequence: CDR1 MNHNS, CDR2 SASEGT. With 7 bases removed from V and 0 bases from J, the gap between germline ends came to 12 bases. CDR3 sequence reads: CASTNRAPNYGYTF. In DNA, the CDR3 is TGTGCCAGCACTAACAGGGCCCCTAACTATGGCTACACCTTC.

This clone was detected a few times. CDR3 nucleotides: TGTGCCAGCAGCCCTCGGTCAGGGTCCCAAGAGACCCAGTACTTC. It is translated as CASSPRSGSQETQYF. V usage is TRBV14 and J usage is TRBJ2-5, with a tentative D call TRBD1 (5 bases). The V gene lost 4 bases and the J gene lost 1 base, with 13 bases spanning the gap. The CDR3 runs 15 residues. Germline V gene sequence: CDR1 SGHDN, CDR2 FVKESK.

In its sample, this clone was seen once. This rearrangement joins TRBV5-1 to TRBJ2-1; TRBD2 aligns across 11 bases. The CDR3 loop spans 17 amino acids. V shed 2 bases and J 4 bases; nucleotides not matched to a gene: 8. Per germline, CDR1 SGHRS and CDR2 YFSETQ. In DNA form, the CDR3 reads TGCGCCAGCAGCTTTACCCCCGGGACTAGCGGTTACAATGAGCAGTTCTTC. Residues: CASSFTPGTSGYNEQFF.

J is TRBJ1-1 and V is TRBV28, with D uncertain. The germline V and J ends were trimmed by 6 bases and 5 bases, with 22 bases remaining between them. The CDR3 contains 16 residues. Germline CDR1 is MDHEN and CDR2 is SYDVKM. CDR3 amino acids: CASSPIMGQWRTEAFF. The CDR3 nucleotides are TGTGCCAGCAGCCCTATTATGGGCCAGTGGAGGACTGAAGCTTTCTTT.

CDR3 nucleotides: TGTGCCAGCAGCCCGCCGACTAGCGGCACAGATACGCAGTATTTT. It is translated as CASSPPTSGTDTQYF. This chain joins TRBV7-7 and TRBJ2-3; 8 bases map to TRBD2. Germline CDR1 reads SSHAT; CDR2 reads FNYEAQ (reference sequence). CDR3 length equals 15 residues. With V trimmed by 5 bases and J by 1 base, 5 bases remained unmatched.

This chain links TRBV7-2 with TRBJ1-4, with 12 positions matching TRBD1. This CDR3 region has 17 residues. The V gene end was trimmed by 6 bases and the J gene end by 4 bases; junction bases not matched to a gene: 9. Germline V gene sequence: CDR1 SGHTA, CDR2 FQGNSA. The CDR3 nucleotides are TGTGCCAGCAGTGATCCGGGACAGGGGGCCAATAATGAAAAACTGTTTTTT. It encodes CASSDPGQGANNEKLFF.

The chain couples TRBV30 to TRBJ1-5, with a possible D match to TRBD1 (5 bases). The CDR3 runs 14 residues. V was shortened by 4 bases and J by 5 bases, with 15 bases between the two germline ends. The germline V gene has CDR1 GTSNPN and CDR2 SVGIG (reference sequence). The CDR3 protein is CAWTNPGEHQPQHF. CDR3 sequence (DNA): TGTGCCTGGACAAACCCGGGGGAACATCAGCCCCAGCATTTT. The whole variable domain, filled in from reference TRBV30 and TRBJ1-5, reads SQTIHQWPATLVQPVGSPLSLECTVEGTSNPNLYWYRQAAGRGLQLLFYSVGIGQISSEVPQNLSASRPQDRQFILSSKKLLLSDSGFYLCAWTNPGEHQPQHFGDGTRLSIL.

The rearrangement uses TRBV15 and TRBJ2-7; D uncertain. CDR1 is LNHNV, CDR2 YYDKDF, per germline (reference sequence). There are 16 residues in the CDR3. Between the trimmed V and J ends, which lost 0 bases and 3 bases, there was a span of 15 bases. For the CDR3, the DNA is TGTGCCACCAGCAGAGATCGAGTAGCTGCCCTCTACGAGCAGTACTTC. This sequence encodes CATSRDRVAALYEQYF.

This rearrangement joins TRBV5-6 to TRBJ1-1; D perhaps matches TRBD1 (5 bases). The germline V gene encodes CDR1 SGHDT and CDR2 YYEEEE. The CDR3 is 17 residues long. V dropped 2 bases and J dropped 5 bases, with 22 bases sitting between them. The chain's CDR3 is CASSLGPPGHQGTEAFF. CDR3 bases: TGTGCCAGCAGCTTAGGTCCGCCCGGACACCAGGGAACTGAAGCTTTCTTT.

The chain uses TRBV2 and TRBJ2-5; 8 nucleotides line up with TRBD2. Trimming took 5 bases from V and 3 from J; bases not matched to a gene: 11. The CDR3 is 16 residues long. Germline V lookup: CDR1 SNHLY, CDR2 FYNNEI. The CDR3 sequence: CASSRATGTSKETQYF. CDR3 nucleotide sequence: TGTGCCAGCAGTCGAGCTACCGGGACTAGTAAAGAGACCCAGTACTTC.

CDR3 bases: TGCGCCAGCAGCTTGGACAGAGCCGGGAACACTGAAGCTTTCTTT. The encoded protein is CASSLDRAGNTEAFF. The chain is built from TRBV5-1 and TRBJ1-1, with no clear D. The V gene lost 0 bases and the J gene lost 1 base, with 10 bases spanning the gap. Germline values: CDR1 SGHRS, CDR2 YFSETQ. CDR3 size: 15 residues.

This clone was counted a few times. The sample contains more than one DNA sequence encoding this CDR3. This rearrangement joins TRBV19 to TRBJ1-5, with no clear D. This CDR3 has 17 residues. Trimming stripped 4 bases from V and 0 bases from J, with 16 bases between. The germline V gene has CDR1 LNHDA and CDR2 SQIVND (reference sequence). Here the CDR3 DNA reads TGTGCCAGTAGTAGATCCGTAGTCCTATATAGCAATCAGCCCCAGCATTTT. This encodes CASSRSVVLYSNQPQHF.

The chain recombines TRBV7-6 with TRBJ2-3, with D possibly TRBD2 on 6 matching bases. Trimming left V 5 bases short and J 6 bases short, with 18 bases between. This CDR3 contains 15 residues. Germline-derived CDR1 and CDR2 are SGHVS and FNYEAQ. The CDR3 DNA reads as TGTGCCAGCAGCCCGCGACTGAGGGACTGGGATACGCAGTATTTT. Translation gives CASSPRLRDWDTQYF.

As to this clone: Germline and junction disagree at one end, which may indicate a read error. This chain uses TRBV5-1 with TRBJ2-5; TRBD1 agrees at 7 bases. The CDR3 loop spans 16 amino acids. Germline CDR1 and CDR2: SGHRS and YFSETQ. The CDR3 nucleotides read TGCGCCAGCAGCTCATCAGGGACAGCGTACCAAGGGACCCAGTACTTC. It translates to CASSSSGTAYQGTQYF.

The genes are TRBV27 and TRBJ2-7; 12 positions match TRBD2. The V gene end was trimmed by 6 bases and the J gene end by 3 bases; junction bases not matched to a gene: 6. CDR1 and CDR2 from the germline V gene are MNHEY and SMNVEV (reference sequence). CDR3 size: 15 residues. CDR3 in amino acids: CASRSETSGGYEQYF. The CDR3 DNA sequence: TGTGCCAGCAGATCAGAGACTAGCGGGGGCTACGAGCAGTACTTC.

This rearrangement joins TRBV18 to TRBJ1-5; 7 bases align to TRBD1. Per the germline V gene, CDR1 is KGHSH and CDR2 is LQKENI. Unmatched junction bases numbered 0, after V lost 3 bases and J lost 1 base. The CDR3 is 14 amino acids. The CDR3 nucleotides are TGTGCCAGCTCACCGGGACAGAGCAATCAGCCCCAGCATTTT. It codes for CASSPGQSNQPQHF. Looking up the rest from reference TRBV18 and TRBJ1-5 gives the full variable domain: NAGVMQNPRHLVRRRGQEARLRCSPMKGHSHVYWYRQLPEEGLKFMVYLQKENIIDESGMPKERFSAEFPKEGPSILRIQQVVRGDSAAYFCASSPGQSNQPQHFGDGTRLSIL.

This rearrangement joins TRBV29-1 to TRBJ2-1, with a possible D match to TRBD1 (5 bases). The germline V gene has CDR1 SQVTM and CDR2 ANQGSEA. V was trimmed by 4 bases and J by 7 bases, leaving 14 bases between them. The CDR3 spans 13 residues. This CDR3 is CSVAGAVWNEQFF. The CDR3, as DNA: TGCAGCGTTGCTGGGGCAGTGTGGAATGAGCAGTTCTTC.

This clone was detected only a few times. The V and J genes are TRBV19 and TRBJ1-5; D uncertain. From germline, CDR1 is LNHDA and CDR2 SQIVND (reference sequence). This CDR3 has 12 residues. Trimming removed 10 bases from V and 1 base from J, with 8 bases in between. CDR3 in DNA: TGTGCCACTGGAGGGAGCAATCAGCCCCAGCATTTT. This translates into CATGGSNQPQHF.

The chain links TRBV28 to TRBJ1-1; tentatively, D is TRBD1 (5 bases). This CDR3 contains 11 residues. V dropped 3 bases and J dropped 8 bases, with 7 bases sitting between them. In germline, CDR1 is MDHEN, CDR2 SYDVKM. The CDR3 reads CASSFDSEAFF. The CDR3 DNA sequence: TGTGCCAGCAGTTTCGACAGCGAAGCTTTCTTT.

The rearrangement joins TRBV4-1 to TRBJ1-2, with no clear D. V shed 1 base and J shed 4 bases, with 13 bases lying between them. Germline assignment: CDR1 MGHRA and CDR2 YSYEKL. This CDR3 region has 15 residues. The DNA of the CDR3 is TGCGCCAGCAGCCAAGTTTCCGGGGATGGCTATGGCTACACCTTC. This encodes CASSQVSGDGYGYTF.

The rearrangement links TRBV7-9 to TRBJ2-5; 10 nucleotides line up with TRBD2. The germline V gene has CDR1 SEHNR and CDR2 FQNEAQ (reference sequence). V trimming: 5 bases; J trimming: 7 bases; junction bases outside the gene matches: 16. CDR3 length equals 17 residues. In nucleotides, the CDR3 is TGTGCCAGCAGCATCCCAGCGGGAGGGCCGGAGAGCGTGACCCAGTACTTC. Residues: CASSIPAGGPESVTQYF.

This clone was recorded a few times. Other DNA sequences within the sample encode an identical CDR3. This sequence joins TRBV7-9 and TRBJ1-4; no clear D. Trimming took 5 bases from V and 4 from J, leaving 11 bases between them. Looked up from germline, CDR1 is SEHNR and CDR2 is FQNEAQ (reference sequence). CDR3 length: 14 residues. The CDR3: CASSPGGFNEKLFF. CDR3 nucleotides: TGTGCCAGCAGCCCCGGAGGCTTTAATGAAAAACTGTTTTTT.

This sequence joins TRBV7-9 and TRBJ1-2; D is unclear. Germline CDR1 reads SEHNR; CDR2 reads FQNEAQ (reference sequence). This CDR3 has 14 residues. Trimming took off 7 bases at V and 0 bases at J, with 12 bases between the two ends. The CDR3, as DNA: TGTGCCAGCACGGTGGTGGGAGCTAACTATGGCTACACCTTC. Translation gives CASTVVGANYGYTF.

V is TRBV2 and J is TRBJ1-1; TRBD1 aligns across 7 bases. J lost 6 bases, V lost 0 bases, and 13 bases had no gene match. Germline V gene data show CDR1 as SNHLY and CDR2 as FYNNEI. The CDR3 totals 17 residues. CDR3: CASSEASMSDRVAEAFF. The CDR3 nucleotides read TGTGCCAGCAGTGAAGCGAGTATGTCCGACAGGGTCGCTGAAGCTTTCTTT.